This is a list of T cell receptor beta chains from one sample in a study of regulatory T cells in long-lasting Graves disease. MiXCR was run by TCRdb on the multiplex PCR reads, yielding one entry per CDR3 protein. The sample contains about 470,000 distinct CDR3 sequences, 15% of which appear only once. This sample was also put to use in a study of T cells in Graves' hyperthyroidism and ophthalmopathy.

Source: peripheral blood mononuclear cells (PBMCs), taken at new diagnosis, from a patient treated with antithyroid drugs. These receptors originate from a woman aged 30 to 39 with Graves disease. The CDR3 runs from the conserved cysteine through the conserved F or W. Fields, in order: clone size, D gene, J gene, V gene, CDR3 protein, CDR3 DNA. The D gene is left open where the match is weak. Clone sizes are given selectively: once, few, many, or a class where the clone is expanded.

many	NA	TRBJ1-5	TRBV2	CASSIAGDSNQPQHF	TGTGCCAGCAGTATCGCAGGAGATAGCAATCAGCCCCAGCATTTT
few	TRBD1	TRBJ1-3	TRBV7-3	CASSLGPAGTAGNTIYF	TGTGCCAGCAGCTTAGGGCCTGCCGGGACAGCTGGAAACACCATATATTTT
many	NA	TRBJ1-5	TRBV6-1	CASRGSMGLNQPQHF	TGTGCCAGCAGAGGTTCGATGGGCCTAAATCAGCCCCAGCATTTT
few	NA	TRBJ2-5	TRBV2	CASSGGLAFSETQYF	TGTGCCAGCAGCGGTGGGCTAGCGTTCTCGGAGACCCAGTACTTC
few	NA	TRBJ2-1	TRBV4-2	CASSQIAPNNEQFF	TGTGCCAGCAGCCAAATAGCCCCCAACAATGAGCAGTTCTTC
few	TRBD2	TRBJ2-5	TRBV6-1	CASISGLAGEETQYF	TGTGCCAGCATTTCTGGACTAGCGGGGGAAGAGACCCAGTACTTC
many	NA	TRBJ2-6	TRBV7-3	CASSLAGAGANVLTF	TGTGCCAGCAGCTTAGCAGGGGCTGGGGCCAACGTCCTGACTTTC
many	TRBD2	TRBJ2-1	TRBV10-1	CASSVGLADHEQFF	TGCGCCAGCAGTGTAGGACTAGCGGACCATGAGCAGTTCTTC
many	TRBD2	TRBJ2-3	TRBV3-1	CASSLGTSDTDTQYF	TGTGCCAGCAGCCTTGGGACTAGCGACACAGATACGCAGTATTTT
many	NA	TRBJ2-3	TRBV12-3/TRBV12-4	CASSLRGGQYF	TGTGCCAGCAGCCTCCGGGGAGGACAGTATTTT
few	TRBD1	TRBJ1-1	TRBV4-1	CASSQDGTGSNTEAFF	TGCGCCAGCAGCCAAGACGGGACAGGGTCGAACACTGAAGCTTTCTTT
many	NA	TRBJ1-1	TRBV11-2	CASSSPWGTEAFF	TGTGCCAGCAGCTCCCCCTGGGGGACTGAAGCTTTCTTT
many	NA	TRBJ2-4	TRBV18	CASSPPRAKNIQYF	TGTGCCAGCTCACCACCGAGGGCCAAAAACATTCAGTACTTC
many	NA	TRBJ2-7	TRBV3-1	CASSQVGRQRPYEQYF	TGTGCCAGCAGCCAAGTAGGTCGGCAGAGACCCTACGAGCAGTACTTC
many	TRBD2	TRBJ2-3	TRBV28	CASSLSPGVAGATDTQYF	TGTGCCAGCAGTTTGTCCCCCGGGGTAGCGGGAGCCACAGATACGCAGTATTTT
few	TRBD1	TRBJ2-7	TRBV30	CACEGDREHEQYF	TGTGCCTGCGAGGGGGACAGGGAGCACGAGCAGTACTTC
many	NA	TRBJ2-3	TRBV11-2	CASSQPPPVSDTQYF	TGTGCCAGCAGCCAACCCCCCCCCGTCTCAGATACGCAGTATTTT
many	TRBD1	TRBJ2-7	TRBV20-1	CSAPPGQGGYEQYF	TGCAGTGCTCCACCGGGACAGGGAGGATACGAGCAGTACTTC
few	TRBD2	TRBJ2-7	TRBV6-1	CASSEEPPGLAGQNEQYF	TGTGCCAGCAGTGAAGAGCCTCCGGGACTAGCGGGACAAAACGAGCAGTACTTC
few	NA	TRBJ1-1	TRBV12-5	CASGLSEAFF	TGTGCTAGTGGTTTGAGTGAAGCTTTCTTT
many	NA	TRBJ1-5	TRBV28	CASSLGGALVQPQHF	TGTGCCAGCAGTTTAGGGGGGGCGTTGGTTCAGCCCCAGCATTTT
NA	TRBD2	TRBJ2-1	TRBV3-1	CASSLYAGVAYNERFF	TGTGCCAGCAGCCTTTATGCGGGAGTAGCTTACAATGAGCGGTTCTTC
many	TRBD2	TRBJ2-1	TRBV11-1	CASSSSGTRVYNEQFF	TGTGCCAGCAGCTCGTCCGGGACTAGAGTTTACAATGAGCAGTTCTTC
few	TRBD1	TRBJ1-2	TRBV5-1	CASSRSGQDYGYTF	TGCGCCAGCAGCCGATCCGGACAGGACTATGGCTACACCTTC
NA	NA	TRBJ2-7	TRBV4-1	CASSQRSDTPAHEQYF	TGCGCCAGCAGCCAAAGATCTGACACACCGGCCCATGAGCAGTACTTC
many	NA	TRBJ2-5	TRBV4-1	CASSQDVARTSQETQYF	TGCGCCAGCAGCCAAGATGTGGCTAGAACGTCGCAAGAGACCCAGTACTTC
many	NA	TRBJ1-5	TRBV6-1	CASKLTAGSNQPQHF	TGTGCCAGTAAGTTAACGGCAGGTTCCAATCAGCCCCAGCATTTT
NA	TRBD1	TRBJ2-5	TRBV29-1	CSVERTGLGETQYF	TGCAGCGTTGAAAGGACAGGGTTAGGGGAGACCCAGTACTTC
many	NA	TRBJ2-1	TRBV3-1	CASSQGAISYNEQFF	TGTGCCAGCAGCCAGGGGGCTATCTCCTACAATGAGCAGTTCTTC
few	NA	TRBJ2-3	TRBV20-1	CSARLPRADTQYF	TGCAGTGCTAGGCTCCCCCGGGCAGATACGCAGTATTTT
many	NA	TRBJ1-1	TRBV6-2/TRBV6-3	CASRHVGGGGTEAFF	TGTGCCAGCAGACACGTGGGTGGGGGCGGCACTGAAGCTTTCTTT
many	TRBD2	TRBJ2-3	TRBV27	CASSVRASGFTDTQYF	TGTGCCAGCAGTGTCCGGGCTAGCGGATTCACAGATACGCAGTATTTT
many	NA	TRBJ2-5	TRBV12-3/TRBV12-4	CASSFLGGQETQYF	TGTGCCAGCAGTTTCCTGGGAGGCCAAGAGACCCAGTACTTC
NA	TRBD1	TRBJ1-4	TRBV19	CASRDRANEKLFF	TGTGCCTCACGGGACAGGGCTAATGAAAAACTGTTTTTT
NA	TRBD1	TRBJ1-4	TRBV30	CAWSQIDRAASKLFF	TGTGCCTGGAGTCAAATCGACAGGGCGGCGTCAAAACTGTTTTTT
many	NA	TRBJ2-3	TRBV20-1	CSARWRLSGSTDTQYF	TGCAGTGCTAGATGGCGTCTGAGCGGGAGCACAGATACGCAGTATTTT
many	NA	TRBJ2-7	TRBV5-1	CASSLEGVSGNEQYF	TGCGCCAGCAGCTTGGAGGGGGTTAGCGGCAACGAGCAGTACTTC
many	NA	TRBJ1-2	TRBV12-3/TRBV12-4	CASRYPGGYGYTF	TGTGCCAGCAGGTATCCAGGAGGCTATGGCTACACCTTC
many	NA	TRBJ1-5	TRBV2	CASSEAGEISQPQHF	TGTGCCAGCAGTGAAGCAGGGGAGATTAGTCAGCCCCAGCATTTT
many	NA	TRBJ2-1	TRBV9	CASSGTSFEQFF	TGTGCCAGCAGCGGAACTAGCTTTGAGCAGTTCTTC
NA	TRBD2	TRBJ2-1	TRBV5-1	CASRFTSGSYNEQFF	TGCGCCAGCAGATTTACTAGCGGCTCCTACAATGAGCAGTTCTTC